One sample yielded the 16 T cell receptor beta chains listed below, sequenced in a study of STAT5B mutations in CD4+ large granular lymphocyte leukemia. Assay: immunoSEQ multiplex PCR; the TCRdb copy retains only in-frame clones and omits some. In the table there are tens of thousands of clones, about 71% of which are singletons. The source material was CD4+ T cells from blood buffy coats. The receptors stem from a human donor in good health.

The CDR3 nucleotides are TGTGCCAGCAGCTTAGATAGTGGACAGGGAAACTACAATGAGCAGTTCTTC. This gives the protein CASSLDSGQGNYNEQFF. The chain couples TRBV11-2 to TRBJ2-1; 8 nucleotides agree with TRBD1. V trimming: 0 bases; J trimming: 3 bases; junction bases outside the gene matches: 7. This CDR3 is built from 17 residues. Germline CDR1 is SGHAT and CDR2 is FQNNGV.

V usage is TRBV10-3 and J usage is TRBJ2-1, with 11 bases matching TRBD2. Germline V CDR1 and CDR2: ENHRY, SYGVKD. The CDR3 is made up of 16 amino acids. The V gene end was trimmed by 2 bases and the J gene end by 9 bases; junction bases not matched to a gene: 9. The DNA of the CDR3 is TGTGCCATCAGTGAGGTACTAGCGGGAGTAGATAGTGAGCAGTTCTTC. This translates into CAISEVLAGVDSEQFF.

The chain joins TRBV7-6 to TRBJ1-2, with 7 bases matching TRBD1. The germline V gene encodes CDR1 SGHVS and CDR2 FNYEAQ. This CDR3 has 13 residues. J lost 4 bases, V lost 10 bases, and 9 bases had no gene match. The CDR3 nucleotides read TGTGCCACCCAGGGGGGGAGTAGCTATGGCTACACCTTC. Amino acids: CATQGGSSYGYTF.

V gene TRBV5-6 combines with J gene TRBJ2-7; D possibly corresponds to TRBD2 (6 bases). CDR1 is SGHDT and CDR2 is YYEEEE in the germline V gene. This CDR3 is built from 13 residues. Trimming took off 0 bases at V and 6 bases at J, with 10 bases between the two ends. CDR3 sequence reads: CASSLAFGGEQYF. CDR3 DNA sequence: TGTGCCAGCAGCTTGGCTTTCGGGGGCGAGCAGTACTTC.

The table lists this clone with a few counts. V gene TRBV4-2 combines with J gene TRBJ1-5, with a tentative D call TRBD1 (6 bases). The germline gives CDR1 LGHNA, CDR2 YNFKEQ. Trimming removed 1 base from V and 6 bases from J, with 13 bases in between. The CDR3 sequence is 15 residues long. CDR3 nucleotide sequence: TGTGCCAGCAGCCAAGCAGGGGCGGAAAGTCAGCCCCAGCATTTT. It translates to CASSQAGAESQPQHF.

The CDR3 sequence: CASSSPVSEQYF. The CDR3 region has the DNA TGTGCCAGCAGTTCTCCCGTTTCAGAGCAGTACTTC. The V and J genes are TRBV28 and TRBJ2-7, with no clear D. There are 12 residues in the CDR3. Trimming removed 4 bases from V and 7 bases from J, with 11 bases in between. CDR1 and CDR2 from the germline V gene are MDHEN and SYDVKM.

The V call is TRBV5-1, the J call TRBJ2-1, with 10 bases aligning to TRBD2. With 1 base clipped from V and 10 bases from J, the junction kept 11 bases outside the gene matches. The CDR3 extends over 16 amino acids. CDR1 and CDR2 from the germline V gene are SGHRS and YFSETQ. The CDR3 protein is CASSLSNLAGVGEQFF. CDR3 sequence (DNA): TGCGCCAGCAGCTTGTCAAATCTAGCGGGAGTCGGGGAGCAGTTCTTC.

The chain joins TRBV30 to TRBJ2-1; 7 bases fit TRBD2. From germline, CDR1 is GTSNPN and CDR2 SVGIG (reference sequence). This CDR3 has 14 residues. V dropped 1 base and J dropped 6; count of bases not matched to a gene: 6. For the CDR3, the DNA is TGTGCCTGGAGTGACTCTAGCGGTGGCAATGAGCAGTTCTTC. It encodes CAWSDSSGGNEQFF. The full variable domain, with the rest looked up from reference TRBV30 and TRBJ2-1, is SQTIHQWPATLVQPVGSPLSLECTVEGTSNPNLYWYRQAAGRGLQLLFYSVGIGQISSEVPQNLSASRPQDRQFILSSKKLLLSDSGFYLCAWSDSSGGNEQFFGPGTRLTVL.

This clone was seen just once. The chain uses TRBV11-2 and TRBJ2-7; TRBD2 aligns across 9 bases. Germline lookup yields CDR1 SGHAT and CDR2 FQNNGV. This CDR3 has 14 residues. V was clipped by 3 bases and J by 5 bases; unmatched bases: 5. The CDR3 loop is CASSFRLAANEQYF. CDR3 sequence (DNA): TGTGCCAGCAGCTTCCGACTAGCGGCCAACGAGCAGTACTTC. Filled out from reference TRBV11-2 and TRBJ2-7, the complete variable domain reads EAGVAQSPRYKIIEKRQSVAFWCNPISGHATLYWYQQILGQGPKLLIQFQNNGVVDDSQLPKDRFSAERLKGVDSTLKIQPAKLEDSAVYLCASSFRLAANEQYFGPGTRLTVT.

This chain uses TRBV29-1 with TRBJ1-2; weak D call: TRBD1 (5 bases). The germline CDR1 and CDR2 sequences are SQVTM and ANQGSEA. This CDR3 comprises 13 residues. Trimming took off 4 bases at V and 0 bases at J, with 9 bases between the two ends. The chain's CDR3 is CSVAGGSNYGYTF. Here the CDR3 DNA reads TGCAGCGTTGCCGGGGGGTCTAACTATGGCTACACCTTC. The complete variable domain, with remaining parts taken from reference TRBV29-1 and TRBJ1-2, reads SAVISQKPSRDICQRGTSLTIQCQVDSQVTMMFWYRQQPGQSLTLIATANQGSEATYESGFVIDKFPISRPNLTFSTLTVSNMSPEDSSIYLCSVAGGSNYGYTFGSGTRLTVV.

This chain uses TRBV29-1 with TRBJ2-7; 7 positions agree with TRBD1. Unmatched junction bases numbered 4, after V lost 6 bases and J lost 2 bases. CDR1 is SQVTM, CDR2 ANQGSEA, per germline. This CDR3 has 12 residues. CDR3 in amino acids: CSVIGQAYEQYF. In DNA form, the CDR3 reads TGCAGCGTGATCGGACAGGCCTACGAGCAGTACTTC.

V is TRBV29-1 and J is TRBJ2-3; TRBD1 is a possible D gene (6 bases). This CDR3 has 13 residues. The V and J ends lost 8 bases and 5 bases respectively, with 17 bases between them. CDR1 SQVTM and CDR2 ANQGSEA come from the germline V gene. This CDR3 reads CSLASRGKDTQYF. The DNA for the CDR3 is TGCAGCCTTGCCAGCAGGGGTAAAGATACGCAGTATTTT.

The chain employs TRBV19 and TRBJ2-6, with 7 bases fitting TRBD1. The CDR3 is 15 residues long. The germline gives CDR1 LNHDA, CDR2 SQIVND (reference sequence). The ends lost 7 bases at V and 2 bases at J; junction bases unmatched: 5. CDR3 sequence reads: CASMTGSAGANVLTF. Here the CDR3 DNA reads TGTGCCAGTATGACAGGGTCTGCTGGGGCCAACGTCCTGACTTTC.

In this sample, this clone turned up a few times. This chain connects TRBV20-1 to TRBJ2-1; no clear D. Trimming took 0 bases from V and 8 from J, leaving 5 bases between them. The germline CDR1 and CDR2 sequences are DFQATT and SNEGSKA (reference sequence). This CDR3 has 11 residues. CDR3 nucleotides: TGCAGTGCTAGAGATTCCCATGAGCAGTTCTTC. This codes for CSARDSHEQFF.

This clone was observed a single time. This chain joins TRBV10-2 and TRBJ1-5, with D unresolved. The CDR3 is 13 amino acids. Germline CDR1 and CDR2: WSHSY and SAAADI. Trimming shortened V by 5 bases and J by 0 bases, and 5 bases separated the two germline ends. CDR3 protein: CASSQLSNQPQHF. As DNA, the CDR3 is TGCGCCAGCAGTCAACTTAGCAATCAGCCCCAGCATTTT.

This sequence joins TRBV9 and TRBJ2-1; 8 nucleotides line up with TRBD2. This CDR3 comprises 15 residues. From germline, CDR1 is SGDLS and CDR2 YYNGEE. J was trimmed by 8 bases and V by 4 bases; bases with no gene match: 11. The CDR3 region is CASSISGSLSHEQFF. Written as DNA, the CDR3 is TGTGCCAGCAGCATAAGCGGGAGTCTTTCCCATGAGCAGTTCTTC.